Shown below are 19 T cell receptor beta chains from a single sample sequenced in a study of blood T cell repertoires in COVID-19 (dated by TCRdb to the early 2020s). The method behind the library was the immunoSEQ multiplex PCR assay. TCRdb holds this immuneACCESS table with in-frame rearrangements only. Some clones are missing; in checked studies, unresolved V genes explain under half, and the rest has no known cause. The sample table holds 150,000 to 200,000 clones, of which 65% to 85% were seen once. Less than 3% of the sample is in the top ten clones. Sequencing was done on a sample of peripheral blood. The origin of the receptors is a human donor with acute or convalescent COVID-19. The donor label of this sample is uncertain.

The chain carries TRBV6-5 and TRBJ2-1; 9 positions agree with TRBD2. V shed 1 base and J 9 bases; nucleotides not matched to a gene: 7. The CDR3 runs to 15 residues. Germline V gene sequence: CDR1 MNHEY, CDR2 SVGAGI. CDR3: CASSYLREGPSEQFF. CDR3 DNA sequence: TGTGCCAGCAGTTACTTGCGGGAGGGTCCAAGTGAGCAGTTCTTC.

The chain recombines TRBV9 with TRBJ2-1; D is uncertain. V was clipped by 7 bases and J by 2 bases, with 7 bases between them. Germline-derived CDR1 and CDR2 are SGDLS and YYNGEE. The CDR3 is made up of 12 amino acids. This CDR3 reads CASADAYNEQFF. For the CDR3, the DNA is TGTGCCAGCGCGGATGCCTACAATGAGCAGTTCTTC.

This sequence joins TRBV10-3 and TRBJ2-7; 11 positions match TRBD2. Germline-derived CDR1 and CDR2 are ENHRY and SYGVKD. V shed 8 bases, J shed 7 bases, and the junction held 7 bases outside the gene matches. The CDR3 is made up of 13 amino acids. CDR3 DNA: TGTGCCATCGGAGCACTAGCGGGAGCGGAGCAGTACTTC. Its protein product is CAIGALAGAEQYF.

The chain recombines TRBV20-1 with TRBJ2-7; 9 nucleotides agree with TRBD2. J gave up 3 bases and V 3 bases, and 3 bases lay outside the gene matches. The CDR3 contains 13 residues. Germline CDR1 reads DFQATT; CDR2 reads SNEGSKA (reference sequence). The CDR3 spells CSASRTSDYEQYF. The CDR3 DNA reads as TGCAGTGCTAGTCGGACTAGCGACTACGAGCAGTACTTC.

The rearrangement links TRBV7-3 to TRBJ2-1; 8 bases agree with TRBD2. Germline values: CDR1 SGHTA, CDR2 FQGTGA. This CDR3 is 15 amino acids long. With V trimmed by 1 base and J by 6 bases, 5 bases remained unmatched. The CDR3 spells CASSLNGLAGNEQFF. The DNA of the CDR3 is TGTGCCAGCAGCTTAAACGGACTAGCTGGCAATGAGCAGTTCTTC.

Only one count was recorded for this clone. This rearrangement joins TRBV7-2 to TRBJ1-1; D ambiguous. The CDR3 totals 14 residues. Looked up from germline, CDR1 is SGHTA and CDR2 is FQGNSA. V dropped 5 bases and J dropped 0 bases, with 10 bases sitting between them. CDR3 sequence reads: CASSTPQVNTEAFF. The CDR3 DNA sequence: TGTGCCAGCAGCACACCTCAGGTGAACACTGAAGCTTTCTTT.

The chain is built from TRBV2 and TRBJ2-4, with a weak D call TRBD2 (7 bases). The V and J ends lost 8 bases and 5 bases respectively, with 16 bases between them. The CDR3 runs 14 residues. Germline-derived CDR1 and CDR2 are SNHLY and FYNNEI. The CDR3 bases are TGTGCCAGCCGTCCGGGGGGCGGGGAAAACATTCAGTACTTC. Translation gives CASRPGGGENIQYF.

This chain uses TRBV7-3 with TRBJ2-1, with 14 positions matching TRBD2. This CDR3 comprises 15 residues. Germline V gene sequence: CDR1 SGHTA, CDR2 FQGTGA. The J segment lost 8 bases and the V segment lost 6 bases, leaving 6 bases of the junction unmatched. CDR3 in amino acids: CASSPGLAGADEQFF. The CDR3 nucleotides are TGTGCCAGCAGTCCGGGACTAGCGGGAGCGGATGAGCAGTTCTTC.

The V call is TRBV29-1, the J call TRBJ2-2, with 16 positions matching TRBD2. The V gene's germline CDR1 is SQVTM and CDR2 ANQGSEA. Trimming cost V 7 bases and J 3 bases; bases outside gene matches: 5. This CDR3 has 16 amino acids. In DNA, the CDR3 is TGCAGCGCACGCGGGACTAGCGGGAGGGACACCGGGGAGCTGTTTTTT. Its translation is CSARGTSGRDTGELFF.

This clone was observed a single time. The chain combines TRBV21-1 with TRBJ1-5; the D call of TRBD1 is as the table states it, not checked on the DNA. TRBV21-1 is designated a pseudogene. This CDR3 is built from 17 residues. The CDR3 is CASSKESPQGDYQPQHF. CDR3 DNA sequence: TGTGCCAGCAGCAAAGAAAGTCCGCAGGGGGATTATCAGCCCCAGCATTTT.

The genes are TRBV7-2 and TRBJ1-3; D gene uncertain. Trimming left V 2 bases short and J 3 bases short, with 8 bases between. Germline CDR1 SGHTA, CDR2 FQGNSA. The CDR3 has 14 amino acids. The CDR3: CASSLLRIGNTIYF. In DNA, the CDR3 is TGTGCCAGCAGCTTATTGAGAATTGGAAACACCATATATTTT. Based on the CDR3 plus reference TRBV7-2 and TRBJ1-3, the full variable domain is GAGVSQSPSNKVTEKGKDVELRCDPISGHTALYWYRQSLGQGLEFLIYFQGNSAPDKSGLPSDRFSAERTGGSVSTLTIQRTQQEDSAVYLCASSLLRIGNTIYFGEGSWLTVV.

This chain joins TRBV19 and TRBJ2-3; the match to TRBD2 covers 9 bases. The CDR3 consists of 17 residues. J was trimmed by 6 bases and V by 5 bases; bases with no gene match: 15. From germline, CDR1 is LNHDA and CDR2 SQIVND (reference sequence). In nucleotides, the CDR3 is TGTGCCAGTAGTCGCCGGACTAGCGCAACGATCCCGGATACGCAGTATTTT. Residues: CASSRRTSATIPDTQYF.

J is TRBJ1-6 and V is TRBV7-2; 8 nucleotides line up with TRBD1. Germline loops: CDR1 SGHTA, CDR2 FQGNSA. V lost 0 bases, J lost 0 bases, and 7 bases stayed unmatched. The CDR3 contains 19 residues. This chain's CDR3 is CASSLAWGTGSSYNSPLHF. CDR3 nucleotides: TGTGCCAGCAGCTTAGCGTGGGGGACAGGAAGCTCCTATAATTCACCCCTCCACTTT.

This clone has just a few counts. The genes are TRBV4-2 and TRBJ2-7; TRBD2 matches 10 bases. V trimming: 4 bases; J trimming: 5 bases; junction bases outside the gene matches: 11. CDR1 and CDR2 (germline): LGHNA, YNFKEQ. This CDR3 spans 16 amino acids. CDR3 residues: CASSPVLAGVGNEQYF. Written as DNA, the CDR3 is TGTGCCAGCAGCCCCGTCCTAGCGGGGGTAGGAAACGAGCAGTACTTC.

V gene TRBV27 combines with J gene TRBJ1-6; the D is unclear. Trimming pared 8 bases from V and 17 bases from J, leaving 43 bases between. The CDR3 is 20 residues long. Germline CDR1 is MNHEY and CDR2 is SMNVEV (reference sequence). CDR3 in DNA: TGTGCCAGCTCCCCTGTAGGTTTTCTGGACGGATTAGAGGGAGCAGTTAGGATCCACTTT. This codes for CASSPVGFLDGLEGAVRIHF.

The chain carries TRBV6-1 and TRBJ1-6; 7 positions agree with TRBD1. Unmatched junction bases numbered 7, after V lost 4 bases and J lost 4 bases. The CDR3 loop spans 16 amino acids. Per the germline V gene, CDR1 is MNHNS and CDR2 is SASEGT. In DNA form, the CDR3 reads TGTGCCAGCAGTGGTCCCGGGACAGCGTATAATTCACCCCTCCACTTT. Residues: CASSGPGTAYNSPLHF.

The chain links TRBV3-1 (or the pseudogene TRBV3-2) to TRBJ2-1; TRBD1 matches at 11 bases. This CDR3 contains 16 residues. The junction had 4 bases not matched to a gene; V was cut back by 1 base and J by 5 bases. Germline V gene sequence: CDR1 LGHDT, CDR2 YNNKEL (reference sequence). The CDR3 is CASSQGGTGGHNEQFF. The CDR3 nucleotides are TGTGCCAGCAGCCAAGGCGGGACAGGGGGACACAATGAGCAGTTCTTC.

The V call is TRBV2, the J call TRBJ2-7, with 9 bases fitting TRBD2. Trimming cost V 6 bases and J 4 bases; bases outside gene matches: 4. The CDR3 spans 13 residues. Germline-derived CDR1 and CDR2 are SNHLY and FYNNEI. The CDR3 is CASSGSGRYEQYF. CDR3 sequence (DNA): TGTGCCAGCAGCGGTAGCGGGAGATACGAGCAGTACTTC.

The chain is built from TRBV23-1 and TRBJ2-1; 7 nucleotides match TRBD1. TRBV23-1 is given ORF status, its function remaining uncertain. The CDR3 runs to 17 residues. V lost 2 bases, J lost 2 bases, and 9 bases stayed unmatched. The DNA of the CDR3 is TGCGCCAGCAGTCAAAGGGATCAGGGACAGACCTACAATGAGCAGTTCTTC. This codes for CASSQRDQGQTYNEQFF.